This T cell receptor beta chain is drawn from a study of control samples from healthy donors and cancer patients. Sequencing used immunoSEQ multiplex PCR; TCRdb keeps in-frame clones, though not all of them. The sample includes more than 100,000 clones, roughly 88% of them seen just once. The germline CDR1 and CDR2 sequences are MNHEY and SMNVEV (reference sequence). Trimming took 3 bases from V and 5 from J, leaving 14 bases between them. This CDR3 contains 14 residues. The source of this sequence is a man between 40 and 49 years old in good health. The chain carries TRBV27 and TRBJ2-7, with D possibly being TRBD1 (5 bases). Sequencing was done on a sample of blood. CDR3 amino acids: CASSFPGRVNEQYF. Written as DNA, the CDR3 is TGTGCCAGCAGTTTCCCGGGCAGGGTCAACGAGCAGTACTTC.